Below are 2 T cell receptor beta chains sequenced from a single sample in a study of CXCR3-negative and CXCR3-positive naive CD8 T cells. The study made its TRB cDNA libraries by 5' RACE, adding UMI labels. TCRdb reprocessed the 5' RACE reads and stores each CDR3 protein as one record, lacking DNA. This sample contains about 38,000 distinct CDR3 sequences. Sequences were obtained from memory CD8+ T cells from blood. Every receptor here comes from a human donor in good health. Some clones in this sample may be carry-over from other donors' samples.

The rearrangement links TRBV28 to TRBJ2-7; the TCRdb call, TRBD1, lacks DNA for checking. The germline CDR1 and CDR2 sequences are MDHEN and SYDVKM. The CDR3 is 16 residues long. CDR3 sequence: CASSFDRDRTSREQYF.

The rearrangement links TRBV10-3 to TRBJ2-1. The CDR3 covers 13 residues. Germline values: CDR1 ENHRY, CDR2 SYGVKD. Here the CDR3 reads CAITTVPYNEQFF.